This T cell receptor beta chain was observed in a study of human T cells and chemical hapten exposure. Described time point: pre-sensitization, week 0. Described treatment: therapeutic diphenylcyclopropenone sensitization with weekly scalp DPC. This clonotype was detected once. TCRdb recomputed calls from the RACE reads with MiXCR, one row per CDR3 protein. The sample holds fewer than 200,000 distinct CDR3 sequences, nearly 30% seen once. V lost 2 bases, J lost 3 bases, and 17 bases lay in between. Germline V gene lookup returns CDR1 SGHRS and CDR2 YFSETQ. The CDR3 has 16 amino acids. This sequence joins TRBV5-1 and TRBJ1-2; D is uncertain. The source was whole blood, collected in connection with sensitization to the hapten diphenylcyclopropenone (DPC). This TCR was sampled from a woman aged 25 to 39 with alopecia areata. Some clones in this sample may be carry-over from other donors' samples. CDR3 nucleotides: TGCGCCAGCAGCTTAATGGGCTTTGGAAATGACTATGGCTACACCTTC. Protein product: CASSLMGFGNDYGYTF.